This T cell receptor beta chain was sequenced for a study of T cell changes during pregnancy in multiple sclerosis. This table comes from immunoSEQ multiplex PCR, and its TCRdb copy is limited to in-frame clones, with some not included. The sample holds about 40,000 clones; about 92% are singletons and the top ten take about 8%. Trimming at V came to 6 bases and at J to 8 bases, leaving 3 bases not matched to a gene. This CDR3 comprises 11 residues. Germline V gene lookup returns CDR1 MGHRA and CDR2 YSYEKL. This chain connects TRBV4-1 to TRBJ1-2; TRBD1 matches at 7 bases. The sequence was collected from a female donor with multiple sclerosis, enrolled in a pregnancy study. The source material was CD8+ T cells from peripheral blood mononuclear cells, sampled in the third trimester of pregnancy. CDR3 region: CASRTGVGYTF. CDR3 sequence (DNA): TGCGCCAGCAGAACAGGGGTAGGCTACACCTTC.